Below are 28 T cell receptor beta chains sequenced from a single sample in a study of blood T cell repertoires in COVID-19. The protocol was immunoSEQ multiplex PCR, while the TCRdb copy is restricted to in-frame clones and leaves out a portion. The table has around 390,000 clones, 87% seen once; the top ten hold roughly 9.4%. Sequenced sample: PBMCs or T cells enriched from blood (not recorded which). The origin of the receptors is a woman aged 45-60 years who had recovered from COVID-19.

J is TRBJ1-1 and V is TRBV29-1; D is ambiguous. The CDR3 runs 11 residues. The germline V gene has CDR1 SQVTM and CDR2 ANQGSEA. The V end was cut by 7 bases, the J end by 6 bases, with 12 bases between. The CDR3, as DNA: TGCAGCGGCGGGGAATTGGCTGAAGCTTTCTTT. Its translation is CSGGELAEAFF.

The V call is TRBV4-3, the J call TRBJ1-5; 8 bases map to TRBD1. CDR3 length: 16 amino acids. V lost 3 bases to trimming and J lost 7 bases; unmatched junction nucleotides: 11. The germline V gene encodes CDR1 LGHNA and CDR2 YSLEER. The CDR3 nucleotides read TGCGCCAGCAGCCAGGCAACCCAGGGGGCAAACCAGCCCCAGCATTTT. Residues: CASSQATQGANQPQHF.

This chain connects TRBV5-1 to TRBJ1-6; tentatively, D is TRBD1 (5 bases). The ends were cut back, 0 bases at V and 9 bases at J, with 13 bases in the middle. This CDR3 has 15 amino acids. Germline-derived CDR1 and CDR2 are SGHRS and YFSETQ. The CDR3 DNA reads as TGCGCCAGCAGCTTGGGGCAGGGTACCCCTTCACCCCTCCACTTT. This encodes CASSLGQGTPSPLHF.

CDR3 sequence (DNA): TGTGCCAGCCCCGGGGAAGTGGGCACTGAAGCTTTCTTT. Translated, it gives CASPGEVGTEAFF. V gene TRBV11-2 combines with J gene TRBJ1-1, with D uncertain. The CDR3 covers 13 residues. V shed 8 bases and J shed 4 bases, with 14 bases lying between them. Germline CDR1 is SGHAT and CDR2 is FQNNGV.

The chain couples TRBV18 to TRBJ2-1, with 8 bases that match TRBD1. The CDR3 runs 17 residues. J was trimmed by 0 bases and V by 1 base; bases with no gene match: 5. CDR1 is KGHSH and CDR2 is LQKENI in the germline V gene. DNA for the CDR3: TGTGCCAGCTCACCACAGGTGGGGACAGGCTCCTACAATGAGCAGTTCTTC. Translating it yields CASSPQVGTGSYNEQFF.

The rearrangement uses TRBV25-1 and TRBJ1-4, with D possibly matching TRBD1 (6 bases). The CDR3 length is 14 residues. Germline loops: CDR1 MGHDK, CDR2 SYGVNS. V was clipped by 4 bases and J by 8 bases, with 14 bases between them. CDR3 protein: CASSGRGLGEKLFF. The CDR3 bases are TGTGCCAGCAGTGGCAGGGGTTTGGGCGAAAAACTGTTTTTT.

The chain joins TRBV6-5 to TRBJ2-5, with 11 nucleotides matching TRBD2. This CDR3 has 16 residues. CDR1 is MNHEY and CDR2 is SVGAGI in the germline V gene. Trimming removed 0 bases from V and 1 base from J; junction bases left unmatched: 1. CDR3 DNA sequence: TGTGCCAGCAGTTACTCGGGGACTAGCGGCCAAGAGACCCAGTACTTC. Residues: CASSYSGTSGQETQYF.

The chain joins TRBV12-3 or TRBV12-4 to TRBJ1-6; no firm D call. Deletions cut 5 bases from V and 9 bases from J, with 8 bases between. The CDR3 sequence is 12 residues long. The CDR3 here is CASSRQVSPLHF. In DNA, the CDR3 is TGTGCCAGCAGTCGACAAGTTTCACCCCTCCACTTT.

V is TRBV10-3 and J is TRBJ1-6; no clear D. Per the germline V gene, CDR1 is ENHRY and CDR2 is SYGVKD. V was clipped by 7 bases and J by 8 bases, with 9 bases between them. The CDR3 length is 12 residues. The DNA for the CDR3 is TGTGCCATCACCGGCGGGCATTCACCCCTCCACTTT. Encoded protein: CAITGGHSPLHF.

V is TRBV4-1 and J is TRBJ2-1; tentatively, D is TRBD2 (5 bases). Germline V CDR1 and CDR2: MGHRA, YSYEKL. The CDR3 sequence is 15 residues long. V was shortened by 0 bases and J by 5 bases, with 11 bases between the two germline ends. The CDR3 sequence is CASSQDPRVHNEQFF. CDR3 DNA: TGCGCCAGCAGCCAAGACCCGAGGGTACACAATGAGCAGTTCTTC.

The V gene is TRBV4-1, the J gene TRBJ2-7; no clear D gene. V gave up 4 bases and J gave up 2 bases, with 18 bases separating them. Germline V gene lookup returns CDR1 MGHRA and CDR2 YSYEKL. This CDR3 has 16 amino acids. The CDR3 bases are TGCGCCAGCAGCCGCATCGGAGACGATTCAACCTACGAGCAGTACTTC. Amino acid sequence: CASSRIGDDSTYEQYF.

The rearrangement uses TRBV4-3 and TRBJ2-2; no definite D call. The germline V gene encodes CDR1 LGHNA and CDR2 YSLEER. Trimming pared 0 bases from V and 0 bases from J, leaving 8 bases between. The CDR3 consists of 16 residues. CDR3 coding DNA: TGCGCCAGCAGCCAAGATCGGGTCTCGAACACCGGGGAGCTGTTTTTT. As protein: CASSQDRVSNTGELFF.

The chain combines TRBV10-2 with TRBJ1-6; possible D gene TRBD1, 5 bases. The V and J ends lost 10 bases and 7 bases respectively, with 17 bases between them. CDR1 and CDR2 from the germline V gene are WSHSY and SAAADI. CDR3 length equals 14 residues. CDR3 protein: CATSTETENSPLHF. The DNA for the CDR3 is TGCGCCACCTCAACCGAGACAGAAAATTCACCCCTCCACTTT.

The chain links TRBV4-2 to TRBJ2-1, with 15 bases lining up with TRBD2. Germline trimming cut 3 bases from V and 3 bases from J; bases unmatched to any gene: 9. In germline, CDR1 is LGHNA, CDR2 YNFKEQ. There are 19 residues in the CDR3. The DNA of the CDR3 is TGTGCCAGCAGCCAGAGGGGGACTAGCGGGGGGATAAGCTACAATGAGCAGTTCTTC. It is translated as CASSQRGTSGGISYNEQFF.

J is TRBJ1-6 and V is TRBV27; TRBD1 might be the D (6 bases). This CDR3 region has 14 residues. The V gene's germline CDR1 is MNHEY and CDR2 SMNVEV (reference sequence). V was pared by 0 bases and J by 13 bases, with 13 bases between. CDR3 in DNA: TGTGCCAGCAGTTTATCGTTAGGGGGTAATCCCCTCCACTTT. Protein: CASSLSLGGNPLHF.

CDR3 nucleotide sequence: TGTGCCAGCAGTCCCCCGGGAGCCGCCTCTGGAAACACCATATATTTT. Protein sequence: CASSPPGAASGNTIYF. The rearrangement links TRBV7-9 to TRBJ1-3, with D uncertain. Germline V gives CDR1 SEHNR, CDR2 FQNEAQ (reference sequence). V dropped 6 bases and J dropped 0 bases, with 15 bases sitting between them. The CDR3 has 16 amino acids.

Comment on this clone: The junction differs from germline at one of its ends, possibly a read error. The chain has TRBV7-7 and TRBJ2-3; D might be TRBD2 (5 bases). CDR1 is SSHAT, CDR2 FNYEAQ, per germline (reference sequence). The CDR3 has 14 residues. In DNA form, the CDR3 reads TGTGCTAGCAGCGCCGGGGAATCAGCAGATACGCAGTATTTT. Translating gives CASSAGESADTQYF.

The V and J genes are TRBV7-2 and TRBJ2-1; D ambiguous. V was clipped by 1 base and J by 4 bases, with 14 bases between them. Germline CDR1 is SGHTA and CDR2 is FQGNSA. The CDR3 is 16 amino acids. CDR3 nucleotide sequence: TGTGCCAGCAGCTTAGGTGGTTATAACTCGTACAATGAGCAGTTCTTC. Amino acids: CASSLGGYNSYNEQFF.

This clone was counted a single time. CDR3 loop: CAWRGGQGQPQHF. The CDR3 region has the DNA TGTGCCTGGAGGGGTGGACAGGGTCAGCCCCAGCATTTT. This chain connects TRBV30 to TRBJ1-5; 8 bases map to TRBD1. Germline V gene sequence: CDR1 GTSNPN, CDR2 SVGIG (reference sequence). J was trimmed by 6 bases and V by 3 bases; bases with no gene match: 4. The CDR3 sequence is 13 residues long.

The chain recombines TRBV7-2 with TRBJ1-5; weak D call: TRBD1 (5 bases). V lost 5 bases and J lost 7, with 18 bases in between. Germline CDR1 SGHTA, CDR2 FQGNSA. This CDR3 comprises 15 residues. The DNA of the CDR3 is TGTGCCAGCAGCACCGGAATCGGGGGAGGGCAGCCCCAGCATTTT. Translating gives CASSTGIGGGQPQHF.

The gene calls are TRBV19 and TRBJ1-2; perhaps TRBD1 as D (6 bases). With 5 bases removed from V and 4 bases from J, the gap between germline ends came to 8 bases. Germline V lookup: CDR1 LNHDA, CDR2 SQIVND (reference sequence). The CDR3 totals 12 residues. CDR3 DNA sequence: TGTGCCAGTAGTGCACAGGGCTATGGCTACACCTTC. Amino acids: CASSAQGYGYTF.

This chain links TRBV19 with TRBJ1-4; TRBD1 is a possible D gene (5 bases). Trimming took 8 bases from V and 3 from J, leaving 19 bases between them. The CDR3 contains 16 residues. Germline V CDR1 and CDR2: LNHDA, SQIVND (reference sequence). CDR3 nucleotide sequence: TGTGCCAGTCGACCCCCGCGGGGGGGTTCTAATGAAAAACTGTTTTTT. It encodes CASRPPRGGSNEKLFF.

The DNA of the CDR3 is TGTGCCTGGAGAATGTCGGGTAACACCATATATTTT. Protein sequence: CAWRMSGNTIYF. The V and J genes are TRBV30 and TRBJ1-3; D not resolved. V shed 3 bases and J shed 7 bases, with 10 bases lying between them. Germline V gene sequence: CDR1 GTSNPN, CDR2 SVGIG (reference sequence). The CDR3 length is 12 residues.

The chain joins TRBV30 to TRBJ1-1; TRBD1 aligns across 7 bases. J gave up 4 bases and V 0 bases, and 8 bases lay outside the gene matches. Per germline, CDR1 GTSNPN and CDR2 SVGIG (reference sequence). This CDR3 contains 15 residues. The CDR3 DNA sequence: TGTGCCTGGAGTGTACCTGGGACAGTAGCCACTGAAGCTTTCTTT. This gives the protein CAWSVPGTVATEAFF. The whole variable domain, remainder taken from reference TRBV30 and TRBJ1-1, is SQTIHQWPATLVQPVGSPLSLECTVEGTSNPNLYWYRQAAGRGLQLLFYSVGIGQISSEVPQNLSASRPQDRQFILSSKKLLLSDSGFYLCAWSVPGTVATEAFFGQGTRLTVV.

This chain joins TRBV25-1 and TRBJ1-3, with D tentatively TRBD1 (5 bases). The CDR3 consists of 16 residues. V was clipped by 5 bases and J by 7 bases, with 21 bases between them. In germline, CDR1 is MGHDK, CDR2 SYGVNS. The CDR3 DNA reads TGTGCCAGCAGTCCCCAAGGATCGGGGGTTAGGAACACCATATATTTT. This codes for CASSPQGSGVRNTIYF.

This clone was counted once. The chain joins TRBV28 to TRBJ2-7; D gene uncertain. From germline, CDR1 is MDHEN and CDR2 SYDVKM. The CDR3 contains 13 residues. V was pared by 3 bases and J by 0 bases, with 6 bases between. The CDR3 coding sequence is TGTGCCAGCAGTTTTCTAAGCTCCTACGAGCAGTACTTC. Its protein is CASSFLSSYEQYF. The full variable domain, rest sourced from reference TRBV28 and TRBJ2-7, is DVKVTQSSRYLVKRTGEKVFLECVQDMDHENMFWYRQDPGLGLRLIYFSYDVKMKEKGDIPEGYSVSREKKERFSLILESASTNQTSMYLCASSFLSSYEQYFGPGTRLTVT.

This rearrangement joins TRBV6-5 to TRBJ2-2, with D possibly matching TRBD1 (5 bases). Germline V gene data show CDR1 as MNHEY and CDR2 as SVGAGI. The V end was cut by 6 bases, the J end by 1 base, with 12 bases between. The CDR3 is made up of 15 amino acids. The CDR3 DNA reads TGTGCCAGCAGACAGGACCCGCTGAACACCGGGGAGCTGTTTTTT. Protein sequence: CASRQDPLNTGELFF.

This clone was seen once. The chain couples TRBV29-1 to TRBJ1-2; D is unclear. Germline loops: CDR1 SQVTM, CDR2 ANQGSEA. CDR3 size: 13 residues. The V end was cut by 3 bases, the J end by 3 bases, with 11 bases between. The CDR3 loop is CSVDSPEHYGYTF. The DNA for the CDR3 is TGCAGCGTTGATTCCCCAGAACACTATGGCTACACCTTC.